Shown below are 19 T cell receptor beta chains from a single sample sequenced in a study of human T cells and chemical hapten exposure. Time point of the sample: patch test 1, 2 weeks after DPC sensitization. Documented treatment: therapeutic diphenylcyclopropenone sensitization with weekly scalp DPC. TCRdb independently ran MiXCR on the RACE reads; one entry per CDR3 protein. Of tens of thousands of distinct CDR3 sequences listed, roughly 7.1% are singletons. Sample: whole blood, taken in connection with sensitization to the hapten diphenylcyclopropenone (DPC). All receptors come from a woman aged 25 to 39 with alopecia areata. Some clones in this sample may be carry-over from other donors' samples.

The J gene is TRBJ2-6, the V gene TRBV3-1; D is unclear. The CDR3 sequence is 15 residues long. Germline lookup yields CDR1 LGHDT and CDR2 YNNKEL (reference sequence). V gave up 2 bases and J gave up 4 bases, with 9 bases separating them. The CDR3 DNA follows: TGTGCCAGCAGCCAAAGGGCGCCCGGGGCCAACGTCCTGACTTTC. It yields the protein CASSQRAPGANVLTF.

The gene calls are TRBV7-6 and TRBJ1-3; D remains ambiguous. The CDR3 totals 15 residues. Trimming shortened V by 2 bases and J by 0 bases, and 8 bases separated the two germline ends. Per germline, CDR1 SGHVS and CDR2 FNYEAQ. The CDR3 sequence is CASSLQGVSGNTIYF. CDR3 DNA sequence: TGTGCCAGCAGCTTACAAGGTGTCTCTGGAAACACCATATATTTT. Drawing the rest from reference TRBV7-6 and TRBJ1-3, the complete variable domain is GAGVSQSPRYKVTKRGQDVALRCDPISGHVSLYWYRQALGQGPEFLTYFNYEAQQDKSGLPNDRFSAERPEGSISTLTIQRTEQRDSAMYRCASSLQGVSGNTIYFGEGSWLTVV.

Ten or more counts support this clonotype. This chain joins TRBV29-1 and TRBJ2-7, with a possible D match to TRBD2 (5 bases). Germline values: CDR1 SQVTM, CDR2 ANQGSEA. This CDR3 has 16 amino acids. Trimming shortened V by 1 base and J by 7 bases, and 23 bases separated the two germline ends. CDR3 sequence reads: CSVEGAFGEASGEQYF. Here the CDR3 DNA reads TGCAGCGTTGAAGGGGCCTTCGGGGAAGCTTCGGGGGAGCAGTACTTC.

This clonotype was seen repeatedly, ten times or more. CDR3 sequence: CASSPGLSSGNQPQHF. DNA for the CDR3: TGTGCCAGCAGCCCCGGCCTATCGAGCGGCAATCAGCCCCAGCATTTT. The chain joins TRBV11-1 to TRBJ1-5; D not certain. Germline V gene data show CDR1 as SGHAT and CDR2 as FQDESV (reference sequence). Trimming removed 5 bases at V and 2 bases at J, with 16 bases between. This CDR3 has 16 residues.

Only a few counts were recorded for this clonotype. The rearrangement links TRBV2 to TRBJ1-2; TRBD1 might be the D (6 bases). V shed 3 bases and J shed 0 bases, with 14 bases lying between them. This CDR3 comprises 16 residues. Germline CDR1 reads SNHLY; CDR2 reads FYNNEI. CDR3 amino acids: CASSEARTASNYGYTF. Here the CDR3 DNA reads TGTGCCAGCAGTGAGGCACGGACAGCGTCTAACTATGGCTACACCTTC.

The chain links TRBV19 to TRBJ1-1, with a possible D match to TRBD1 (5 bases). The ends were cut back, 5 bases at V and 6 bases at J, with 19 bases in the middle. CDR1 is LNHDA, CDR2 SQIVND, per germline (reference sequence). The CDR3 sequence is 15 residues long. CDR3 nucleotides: TGTGCCAGTAGTCCCCTAATCCTCGGGGGAGCTGAAGCTTTCTTT. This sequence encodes CASSPLILGGAEAFF.

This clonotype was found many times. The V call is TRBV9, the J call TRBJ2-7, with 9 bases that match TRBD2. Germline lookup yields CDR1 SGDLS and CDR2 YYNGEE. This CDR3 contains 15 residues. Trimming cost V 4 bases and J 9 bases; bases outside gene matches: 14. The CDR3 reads CASSPGTSSGGLQYF. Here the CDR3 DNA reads TGTGCCAGCAGCCCCGGGACTAGCTCAGGTGGGTTGCAGTACTTC.

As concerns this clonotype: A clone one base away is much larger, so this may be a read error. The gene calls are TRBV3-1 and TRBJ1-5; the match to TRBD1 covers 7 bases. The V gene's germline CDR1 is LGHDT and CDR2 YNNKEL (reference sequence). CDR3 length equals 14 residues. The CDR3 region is CVSSQDRVNQPQHF. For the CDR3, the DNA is TGTGTCAGCAGCCAAGACAGGGTCAATCAGCCCCAGCATTTT.

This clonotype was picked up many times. CDR3 in amino acids: CASSNGQGVTDTQYF. The CDR3 DNA follows: TGCGCCAGCAGTAACGGACAGGGAGTAACAGATACGCAGTATTTT. The V and J genes are TRBV5-1 and TRBJ2-3; 8 nucleotides line up with TRBD1. The germline gives CDR1 SGHRS, CDR2 YFSETQ. V shed 5 bases and J 3 bases; nucleotides not matched to a gene: 8. The CDR3 runs to 15 residues.

The CDR3 loop is CASRVGMGAYGYTF. DNA of the CDR3: TGTGCCAGCAGAGTCGGGATGGGGGCCTATGGCTACACCTTC. This chain links TRBV27 with TRBJ1-2, with TRBD1 as a possible D gene (6 bases). Germline lookup yields CDR1 MNHEY and CDR2 SMNVEV (reference sequence). V lost 6 bases and J 4 bases, leaving 15 bases between the germline ends. The CDR3 consists of 14 residues.

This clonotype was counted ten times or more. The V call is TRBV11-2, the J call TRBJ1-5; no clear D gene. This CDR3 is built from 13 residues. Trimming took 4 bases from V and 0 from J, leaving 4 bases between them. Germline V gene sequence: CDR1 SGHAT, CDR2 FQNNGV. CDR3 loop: CASSWGSNQPQHF. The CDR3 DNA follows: TGTGCCAGCAGCTGGGGTAGCAATCAGCCCCAGCATTTT. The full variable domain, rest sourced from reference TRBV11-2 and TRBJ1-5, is EAGVAQSPRYKIIEKRQSVAFWCNPISGHATLYWYQQILGQGPKLLIQFQNNGVVDDSQLPKDRFSAERLKGVDSTLKIQPAKLEDSAVYLCASSWGSNQPQHFGDGTRLSIL.

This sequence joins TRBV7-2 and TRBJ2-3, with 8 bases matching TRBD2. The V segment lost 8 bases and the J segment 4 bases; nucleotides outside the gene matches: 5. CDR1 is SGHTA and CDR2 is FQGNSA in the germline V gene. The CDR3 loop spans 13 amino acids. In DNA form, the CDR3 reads TGTGCCAGCGGGGTAGCGGGATCAGATACGCAGTATTTT. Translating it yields CASGVAGSDTQYF.

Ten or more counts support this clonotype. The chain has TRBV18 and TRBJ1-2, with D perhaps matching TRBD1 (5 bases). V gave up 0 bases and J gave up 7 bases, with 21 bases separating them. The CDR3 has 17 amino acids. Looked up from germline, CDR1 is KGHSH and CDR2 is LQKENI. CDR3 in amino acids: CASSPPAGSVLLGGYTF. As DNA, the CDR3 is TGTGCCAGCTCACCACCGGCAGGGTCGGTTCTGCTTGGTGGCTACACCTTC.

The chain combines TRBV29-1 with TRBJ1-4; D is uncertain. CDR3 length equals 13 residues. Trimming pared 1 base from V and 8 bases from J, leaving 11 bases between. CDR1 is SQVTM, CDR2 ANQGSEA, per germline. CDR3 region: CSVEVRLGEKLFF. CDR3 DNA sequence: TGCAGCGTTGAAGTACGCCTGGGGGAAAAACTGTTTTTT. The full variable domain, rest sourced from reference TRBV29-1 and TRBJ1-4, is SAVISQKPSRDICQRGTSLTIQCQVDSQVTMMFWYRQQPGQSLTLIATANQGSEATYESGFVIDKFPISRPNLTFSTLTVSNMSPEDSSIYLCSVEVRLGEKLFFGSGTQLSVL.

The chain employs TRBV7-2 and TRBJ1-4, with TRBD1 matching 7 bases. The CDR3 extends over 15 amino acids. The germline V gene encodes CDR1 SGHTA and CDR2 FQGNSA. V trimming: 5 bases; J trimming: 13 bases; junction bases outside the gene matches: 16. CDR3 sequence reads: CASSAHYTGELGLFF. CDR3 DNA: TGTGCCAGCAGCGCGCACTACACAGGGGAATTAGGACTGTTTTTT.

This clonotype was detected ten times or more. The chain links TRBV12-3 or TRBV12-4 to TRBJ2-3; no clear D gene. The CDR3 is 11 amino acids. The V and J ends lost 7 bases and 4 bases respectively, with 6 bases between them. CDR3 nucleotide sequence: TGTGCCAGCACAGGCTCAGATACGCAGTATTTT. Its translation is CASTGSDTQYF.

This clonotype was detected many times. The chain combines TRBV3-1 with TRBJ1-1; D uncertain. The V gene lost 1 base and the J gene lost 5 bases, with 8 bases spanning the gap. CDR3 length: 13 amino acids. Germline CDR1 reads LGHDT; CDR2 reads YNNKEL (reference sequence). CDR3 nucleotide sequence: TGTGCCAGCAGCCAAGCCGCCAGTACTGAAGCTTTCTTT. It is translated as CASSQAASTEAFF. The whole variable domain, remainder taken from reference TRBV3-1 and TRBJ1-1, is DTAVSQTPKYLVTQMGNDKSIKCEQNLGHDTMYWYKQDSKKFLKIMFSYNNKELIINETVPNRFSPKSPDKAHLNLHINSLELGDSAVYFCASSQAASTEAFFGQGTRLTVV.

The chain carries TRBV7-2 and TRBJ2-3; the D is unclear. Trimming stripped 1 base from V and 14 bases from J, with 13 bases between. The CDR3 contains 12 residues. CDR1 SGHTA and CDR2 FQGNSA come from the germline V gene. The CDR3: CASSLGPPPAYF. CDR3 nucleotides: TGTGCCAGCAGCTTAGGCCCGCCCCCGGCGTATTTT.

The CDR3 DNA reads as TGCAGCGCCACACGGGATTCTAGCACAGATACGCAGTATTTT. Translating it yields CSATRDSSTDTQYF. The chain has TRBV29-1 and TRBJ2-3; a weak D match, TRBD2 (5 bases). V lost 7 bases and J 0 bases, leaving 14 bases between the germline ends. The CDR3 spans 14 residues. Germline V lookup: CDR1 SQVTM, CDR2 ANQGSEA.